This T cell receptor beta chain originates from a study of blood T cells in healthy people across ages. General study findings and limits: Strongly correlated with naive T cell percentage was TCR beta diversity.

Primers used in a second PCR of about 6 to 11 cycles were a sample-barcoded 5' primer and a J-beta primer mix. Each cDNA molecule received a tag from a template-switch adaptor that had 12 random nucleotides. TCRdb fed the 5' RACE reads into MiXCR, producing one record per CDR3 protein. The sample holds approximately 800,000 distinct CDR3 sequences, 20% to 25% seen once. This CDR3 has 13 amino acids. V was clipped by 4 bases and J by 4 bases, with 12 bases between them. The germline V gene encodes CDR1 SGHRS and CDR2 YFSETQ. In this sample, this clonotype turned up a few times. Antigen unknown. The data were also submitted as part of a second study, on T cells of mothers and their children.

The source material was blood. This clonotype was sampled from a boy aged 10-17 years in good health. This sequence joins TRBV5-1 and TRBJ2-7; D remains ambiguous. Here the CDR3 DNA reads TGCGCCAGCAGCCCCCGGCCGGGTTACGAGCAGTACTTC. Translation gives CASSPRPGYEQYF.